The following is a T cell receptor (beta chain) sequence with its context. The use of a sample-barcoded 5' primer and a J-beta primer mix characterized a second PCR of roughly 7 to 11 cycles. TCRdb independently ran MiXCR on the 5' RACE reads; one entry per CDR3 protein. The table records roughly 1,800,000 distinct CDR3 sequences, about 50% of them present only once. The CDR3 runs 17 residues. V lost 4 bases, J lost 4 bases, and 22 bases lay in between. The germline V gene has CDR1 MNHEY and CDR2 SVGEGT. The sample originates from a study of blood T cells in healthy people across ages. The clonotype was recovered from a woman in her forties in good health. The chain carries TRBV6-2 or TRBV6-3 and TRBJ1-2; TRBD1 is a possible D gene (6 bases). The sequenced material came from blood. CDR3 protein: CASSFQTALDSPYGYTF. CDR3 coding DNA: TGTGCCAGCAGTTTCCAAACCGCCTTGGACAGCCCCTATGGCTACACCTTC.